This is a list of T cell receptor beta chains from one sample in a study of OX40 agonist ivuxolimab in advanced cancers. The method was immunoSEQ multiplex PCR; TCRdb's version includes in-frame clones alone and lacks a portion of them. This sample carries around 48,000 clones, around 84% of them seen once, and the ten largest clones take 1.1%. The source material was CD4+ or CD8+ T cells sorted from blood, sampled in a trial of the OX40 agonist ivuxolimab. Source of these receptors: an adult with an advanced solid tumor such as melanoma, head and neck, liver or kidney cancer. The CDR3 runs from the conserved cysteine through the conserved F or W.

J gene: TRBJ2-7; V gene: TRBV4-3; CDR3 protein: CASSQDSVGGFSYEQYF
J gene: TRBJ2-7; V gene: TRBV5-5; CDR3 protein: CASSPKSRDRVLAYEQYF
J gene: TRBJ2-1; V gene: TRBV11-2; CDR3 protein: CASSSETGTSAEQFF
J gene: TRBJ1-6; V gene: TRBV5-1; CDR3 protein: CASSLDYRAYNSPLHF
J gene: TRBJ1-2; V gene: TRBV6-1; CDR3 protein: CASSEARRGYGYTF
J gene: TRBJ2-2; V gene: TRBV29-1; CDR3 protein: CSVATPRTPGSLVGELFF
J gene: TRBJ1-1; V gene: TRBV5-5; CDR3 protein: CASSHGDRGKNTEAFF
J gene: TRBJ1-5; V gene: TRBV15; CDR3 protein: CATSRADLGSFLYQPQHF
J gene: TRBJ2-3; V gene: TRBV27; CDR3 protein: CASSFRGQFDTQYF
J gene: TRBJ2-3; V gene: TRBV9; CDR3 protein: CASSVLARGPTDTQYF
J gene: TRBJ2-3; V gene: TRBV11-2; CDR3 protein: CASSLDMSTDTQYF
J gene: TRBJ1-1; V gene: TRBV29-1; CDR3 protein: CSVGVRGSTEAFF
J gene: TRBJ2-1; V gene: TRBV30; CDR3 protein: CAWSVLGGVSYNEQFF
J gene: TRBJ2-2; V gene: TRBV6-5; CDR3 protein: CASSYGLAGEGGELFF
J gene: TRBJ1-5; V gene: TRBV6-4; CDR3 protein: CASTPRLYSNQPQHF
J gene: TRBJ1-4; V gene: TRBV30; CDR3 protein: CAWSPWGGKNEKLFF
J gene: TRBJ2-7; V gene: TRBV6-5; CDR3 protein: CASSPGTGREQYF
J gene: TRBJ2-3; V gene: TRBV2; CDR3 protein: CASSWSSGHTDTQYF
J gene: TRBJ2-3; V gene: TRBV11-1; CDR3 protein: CASSPDRGFDTQYF
J gene: TRBJ2-7; V gene: TRBV6-5; CDR3 protein: CASRTGQSSEQYF
J gene: TRBJ2-3; V gene: TRBV10-3; CDR3 protein: CAISESRLDRGLAGDTQYF
J gene: TRBJ2-1; V gene: TRBV29-1; CDR3 protein: CSSTWGLAEQFF
J gene: TRBJ2-7; V gene: TRBV6-1; CDR3 protein: CASSENLAVEQYF
J gene: TRBJ2-5; V gene: TRBV7-7; CDR3 protein: CASSSTSGTPQETQYF
J gene: TRBJ2-1; V gene: TRBV5-8; CDR3 protein: CASSLLAGGLGEQFF
J gene: TRBJ1-2; V gene: TRBV5-4; CDR3 protein: CASSLAGERGYTF
J gene: TRBJ2-7; V gene: TRBV2; CDR3 protein: CASSERQGGTGEQYF
J gene: TRBJ1-2; V gene: TRBV4-3; CDR3 protein: CASSSRGPGGYTF
J gene: TRBJ1-1; V gene: TRBV19; CDR3 protein: CASSILRATSEAFF
J gene: TRBJ2-2; V gene: TRBV7-7; CDR3 protein: CASSHDIMGTGVTGELFF
J gene: TRBJ2-1; V gene: TRBV5-6; CDR3 protein: CASSFGSGSPYNEQFF
J gene: TRBJ1-1; V gene: TRBV9; CDR3 protein: CASSGTGGEAAFF
J gene: TRBJ1-1; V gene: TRBV6-6; CDR3 protein: CASLSRNTEAFF
J gene: TRBJ1-1; V gene: TRBV6-5; CDR3 protein: CASSYDGQGETEAFF
J gene: TRBJ2-7; V gene: TRBV28; CDR3 protein: CASRPGQSYEQYF
J gene: TRBJ2-5; V gene: TRBV19; CDR3 protein: CASSQTHRETQYF
J gene: TRBJ1-4; V gene: TRBV6-5; CDR3 protein: CASSYSIQAINEKLFF
J gene: TRBJ1-1; V gene: TRBV19; CDR3 protein: CASSISGTAVNTEAFF
J gene: TRBJ2-1; V gene: TRBV7-2; CDR3 protein: CASSLEEGFNEQFF
J gene: TRBJ2-7; V gene: TRBV11-2; CDR3 protein: CASSLEQGPTYEQYF
J gene: TRBJ1-1; V gene: TRBV5-5; CDR3 protein: CASSLYTEAFF
J gene: TRBJ2-3; V gene: TRBV5-1; CDR3 protein: CASTRERTTDTQYF
J gene: TRBJ2-5; V gene: TRBV25-1; CDR3 protein: CASRRQGLSQETQYF
J gene: TRBJ2-5; V gene: TRBV4-1; CDR3 protein: CASSQDEPSGRPLGETQYF
J gene: TRBJ1-2; V gene: TRBV30; CDR3 protein: CTTGGLQGYTF
J gene: TRBJ2-7; V gene: TRBV28; CDR3 protein: CASSLGHEQYF
J gene: TRBJ2-7; V gene: TRBV7-2; CDR3 protein: CASSLEQGYSYEQYF
J gene: TRBJ2-6; V gene: TRBV5-5; CDR3 protein: CASSLLGQGSSGANVLTF
J gene: TRBJ2-3; V gene: TRBV30; CDR3 protein: CAWRTGDTQYF
J gene: TRBJ2-1; V gene: TRBV10-3; CDR3 protein: CAIRGTRVGNEQFF
J gene: TRBJ2-5; V gene: TRBV5-6; CDR3 protein: CASSLVGGGLETQYF
J gene: TRBJ2-1; V gene: TRBV5-4; CDR3 protein: CASNPDSGRAGNEQFF
J gene: TRBJ2-3; V gene: TRBV27; CDR3 protein: CASSPYPFITGRLAVTTDTQYF